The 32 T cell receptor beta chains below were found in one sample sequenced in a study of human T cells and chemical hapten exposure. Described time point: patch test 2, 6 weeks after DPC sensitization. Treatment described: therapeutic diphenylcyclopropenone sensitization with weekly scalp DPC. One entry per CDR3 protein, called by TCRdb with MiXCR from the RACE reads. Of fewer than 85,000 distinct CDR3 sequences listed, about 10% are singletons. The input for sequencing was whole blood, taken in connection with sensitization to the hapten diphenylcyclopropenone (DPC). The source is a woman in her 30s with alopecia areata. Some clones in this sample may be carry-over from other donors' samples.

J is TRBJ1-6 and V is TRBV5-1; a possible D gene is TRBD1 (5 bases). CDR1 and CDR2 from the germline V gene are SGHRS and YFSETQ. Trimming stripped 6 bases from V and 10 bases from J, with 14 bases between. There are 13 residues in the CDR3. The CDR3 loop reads CASTPVGESPLHF. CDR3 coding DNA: TGCGCCAGCACTCCGGTGGGGGAGTCACCCCTCCACTTT. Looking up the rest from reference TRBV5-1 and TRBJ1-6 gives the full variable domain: KAGVTQTPRYLIKTRGQQVTLSCSPISGHRSVSWYQQTPGQGLQFLFEYFSETQRNKGNFPGRFSGRQFSNSRSEMNVSTLELGDSALYLCASTPVGESPLHFGNGTRLTVT.

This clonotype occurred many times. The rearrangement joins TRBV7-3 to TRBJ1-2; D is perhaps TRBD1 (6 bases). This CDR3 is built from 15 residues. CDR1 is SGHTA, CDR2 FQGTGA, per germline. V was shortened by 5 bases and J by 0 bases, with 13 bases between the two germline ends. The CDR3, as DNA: TGTGCCAGCAGCCCAAAGGGGGGTCCTAACTATGGCTACACCTTC. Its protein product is CASSPKGGPNYGYTF.

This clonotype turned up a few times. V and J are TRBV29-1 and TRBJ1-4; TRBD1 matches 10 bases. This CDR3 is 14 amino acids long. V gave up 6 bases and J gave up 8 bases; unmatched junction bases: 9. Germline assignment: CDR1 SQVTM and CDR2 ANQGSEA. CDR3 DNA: TGCAGCGTAGCGAGGGACAGGGGAGGAGAAAAACTGTTTTTT. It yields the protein CSVARDRGGEKLFF.

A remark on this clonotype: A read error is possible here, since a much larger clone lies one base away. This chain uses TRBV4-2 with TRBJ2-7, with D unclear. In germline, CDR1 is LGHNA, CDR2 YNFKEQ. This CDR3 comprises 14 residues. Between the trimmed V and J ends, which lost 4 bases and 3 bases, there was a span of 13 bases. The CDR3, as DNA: TGTGCCAGCAGCCGCCATGGGGAAAACTACGAGCAGTACTTC. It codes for CASSRHGENYEQYF.

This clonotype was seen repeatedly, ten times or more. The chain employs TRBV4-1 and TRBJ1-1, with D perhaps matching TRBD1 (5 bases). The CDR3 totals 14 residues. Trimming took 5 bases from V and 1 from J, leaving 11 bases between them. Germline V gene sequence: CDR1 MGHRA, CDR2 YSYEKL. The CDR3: CASSARTGNTEAFF. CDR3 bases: TGCGCCAGCAGCGCCAGAACAGGGAACACTGAAGCTTTCTTT.

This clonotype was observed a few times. Here the CDR3 DNA reads TGCAGTGCTACCCGAGGGTCGGACACTGAAGCTTTCTTT. Translated: CSATRGSDTEAFF. The J gene is TRBJ1-1, the V gene TRBV20-1; D gene unclear. The V gene lost 4 bases and the J gene lost 3 bases, with 12 bases spanning the gap. This CDR3 spans 13 amino acids. Per germline, CDR1 DFQATT and CDR2 SNEGSKA (reference sequence).

CDR3 nucleotide sequence: TGTGCCAGCAGCTTAGTCCGAAACACCATATATTTT. This gives the protein CASSLVRNTIYF. The chain has TRBV7-2 and TRBJ1-3, with D hard to call. Trimming took off 1 base at V and 5 bases at J, with 3 bases between the two ends. The germline CDR1 and CDR2 sequences are SGHTA and FQGNSA. This CDR3 comprises 12 residues.

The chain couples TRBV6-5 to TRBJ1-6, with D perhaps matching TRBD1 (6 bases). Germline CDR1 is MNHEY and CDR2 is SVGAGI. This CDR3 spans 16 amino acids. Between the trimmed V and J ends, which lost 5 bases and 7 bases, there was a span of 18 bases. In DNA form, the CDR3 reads TGTGCCAGCAGTGGGGGGGGCGGATCCGGGAATTCACCCCTCCACTTT. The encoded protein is CASSGGGGSGNSPLHF.

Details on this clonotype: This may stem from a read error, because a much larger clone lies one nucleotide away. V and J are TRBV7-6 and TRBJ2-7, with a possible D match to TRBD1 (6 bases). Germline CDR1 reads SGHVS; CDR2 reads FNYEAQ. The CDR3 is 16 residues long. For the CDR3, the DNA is TGTGCCAGCAGCCGATTGGGGGCAACGAGCTCCTACGAGCTGTACTTC. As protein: CASSRLGATSSYELYF.

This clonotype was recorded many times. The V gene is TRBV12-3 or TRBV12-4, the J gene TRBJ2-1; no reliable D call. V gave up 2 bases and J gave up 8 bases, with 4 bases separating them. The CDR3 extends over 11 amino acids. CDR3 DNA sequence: TGTGCCAGCAGTTTAATCCATGAGCAGTTCTTC. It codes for CASSLIHEQFF.

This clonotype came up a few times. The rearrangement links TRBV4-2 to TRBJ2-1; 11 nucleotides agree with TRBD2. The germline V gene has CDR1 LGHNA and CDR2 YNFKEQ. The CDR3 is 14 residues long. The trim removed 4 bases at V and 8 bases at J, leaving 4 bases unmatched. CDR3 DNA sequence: TGTGCCAGCAGCCGCACTAGCGGGGGAGATGAGCAGTTCTTC. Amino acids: CASSRTSGGDEQFF.

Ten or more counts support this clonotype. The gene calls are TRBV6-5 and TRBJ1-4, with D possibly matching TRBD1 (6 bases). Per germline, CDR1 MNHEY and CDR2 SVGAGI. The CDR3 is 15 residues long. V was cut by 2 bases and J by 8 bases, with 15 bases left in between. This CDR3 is CASSYRGAREEKLFF. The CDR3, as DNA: TGTGCCAGCAGTTACCGGGGGGCGCGGGAGGAAAAACTGTTTTTT.

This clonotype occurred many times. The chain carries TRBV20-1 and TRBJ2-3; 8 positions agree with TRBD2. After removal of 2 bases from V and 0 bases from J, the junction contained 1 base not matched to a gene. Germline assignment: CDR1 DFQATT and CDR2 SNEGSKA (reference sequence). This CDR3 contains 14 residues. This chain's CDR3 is CSARPSGSTDTQYF. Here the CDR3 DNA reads TGCAGTGCTAGACCTAGCGGGAGCACAGATACGCAGTATTTT.

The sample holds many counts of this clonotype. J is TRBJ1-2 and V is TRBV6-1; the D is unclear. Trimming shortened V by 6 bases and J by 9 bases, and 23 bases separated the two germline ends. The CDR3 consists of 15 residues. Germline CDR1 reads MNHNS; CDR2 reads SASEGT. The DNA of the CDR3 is TGTGCCAGCAGCCCAGTACGAGGAATAGGGAGAAGCTACACCTTC. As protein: CASSPVRGIGRSYTF.

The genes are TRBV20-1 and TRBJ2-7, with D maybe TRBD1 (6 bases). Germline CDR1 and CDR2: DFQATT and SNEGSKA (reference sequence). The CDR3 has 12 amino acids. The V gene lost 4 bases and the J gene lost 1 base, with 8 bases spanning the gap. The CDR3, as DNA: TGCAGTGCTATCGGACAGTCCTACGAGCAGTACTTC. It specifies CSAIGQSYEQYF.

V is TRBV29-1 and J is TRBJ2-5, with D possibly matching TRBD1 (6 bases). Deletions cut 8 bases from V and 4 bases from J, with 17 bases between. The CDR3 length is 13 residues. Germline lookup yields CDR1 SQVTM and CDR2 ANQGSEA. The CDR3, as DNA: TGCAGCTTTGCTGCAGGGGTGAGAGAGACCCAGTACTTC. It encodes CSFAAGVRETQYF.

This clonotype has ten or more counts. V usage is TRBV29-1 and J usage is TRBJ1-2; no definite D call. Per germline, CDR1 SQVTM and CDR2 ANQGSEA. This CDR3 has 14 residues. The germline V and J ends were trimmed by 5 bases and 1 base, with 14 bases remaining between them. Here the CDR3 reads CSVWGVDFNYGYTF. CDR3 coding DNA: TGCAGCGTTTGGGGTGTGGATTTTAACTATGGCTACACCTTC.

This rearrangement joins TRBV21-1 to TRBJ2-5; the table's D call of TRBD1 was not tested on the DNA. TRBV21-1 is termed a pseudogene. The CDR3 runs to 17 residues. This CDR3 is CASSKEGHRGPQETQYF. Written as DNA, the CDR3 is TGTGCCAGCAGCAAAGAGGGGCACAGGGGGCCACAAGAGACCCAGTACTTC.

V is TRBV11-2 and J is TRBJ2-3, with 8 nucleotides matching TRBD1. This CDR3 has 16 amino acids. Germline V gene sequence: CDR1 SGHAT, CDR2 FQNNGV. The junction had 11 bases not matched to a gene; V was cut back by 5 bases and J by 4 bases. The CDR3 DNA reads TGTGCCAGCAGCCTAAGCTCAGGGGGCATCGCAGATACGCAGTATTTT. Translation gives CASSLSSGGIADTQYF.

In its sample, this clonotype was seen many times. The DNA of the CDR3 is TGTGCCAGCAGTGAGCAATCTGAGCAGTTCTTC. This sequence encodes CASSEQSEQFF. The chain couples TRBV2 to TRBJ2-1; D unclear. This CDR3 contains 11 residues. From germline, CDR1 is SNHLY and CDR2 FYNNEI. Trimming shortened V by 3 bases and J by 9 bases, and 6 bases separated the two germline ends.

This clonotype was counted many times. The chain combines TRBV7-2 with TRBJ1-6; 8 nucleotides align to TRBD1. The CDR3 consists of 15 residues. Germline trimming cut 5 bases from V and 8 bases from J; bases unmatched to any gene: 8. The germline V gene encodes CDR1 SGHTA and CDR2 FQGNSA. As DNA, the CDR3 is TGTGCCAGCAGCACAAACAGGGGGGCCTATTCACCCCTCCACTTT. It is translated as CASSTNRGAYSPLHF. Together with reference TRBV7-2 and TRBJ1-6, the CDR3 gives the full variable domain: GAGVSQSPSNKVTEKGKDVELRCDPISGHTALYWYRQSLGQGLEFLIYFQGNSAPDKSGLPSDRFSAERTGGSVSTLTIQRTQQEDSAVYLCASSTNRGAYSPLHFGNGTRLTVT.

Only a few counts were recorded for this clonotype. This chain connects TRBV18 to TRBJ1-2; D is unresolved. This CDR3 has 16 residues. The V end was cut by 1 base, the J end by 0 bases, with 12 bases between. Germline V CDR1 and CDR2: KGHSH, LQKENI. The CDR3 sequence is CASSPQGPPANYGYTF. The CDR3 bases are TGTGCCAGCTCACCACAGGGCCCACCGGCTAACTATGGCTACACCTTC.

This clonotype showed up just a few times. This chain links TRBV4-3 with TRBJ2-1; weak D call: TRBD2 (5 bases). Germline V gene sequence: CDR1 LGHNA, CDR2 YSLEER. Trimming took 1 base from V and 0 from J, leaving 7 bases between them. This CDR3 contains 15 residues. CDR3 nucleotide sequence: TGCGCCAGCAGCCAAGGAGGGAGCTCCTACAATGAGCAGTTCTTC. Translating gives CASSQGGSSYNEQFF.

CDR3 amino acids: CSVLGSPSNTEAFF. The DNA for the CDR3 is TGCAGCGTTTTGGGGTCCCCGAGCAACACTGAAGCTTTCTTT. V and J are TRBV29-1 and TRBJ1-1; D gene uncertain. Germline V CDR1 and CDR2: SQVTM, ANQGSEA. With 5 bases removed from V and 2 bases from J, the gap between germline ends came to 15 bases. This CDR3 spans 14 amino acids. Variable domain in full (rest from reference TRBV29-1 and TRBJ1-1): SAVISQKPSRDICQRGTSLTIQCQVDSQVTMMFWYRQQPGQSLTLIATANQGSEATYESGFVIDKFPISRPNLTFSTLTVSNMSPEDSSIYLCSVLGSPSNTEAFFGQGTRLTVV.

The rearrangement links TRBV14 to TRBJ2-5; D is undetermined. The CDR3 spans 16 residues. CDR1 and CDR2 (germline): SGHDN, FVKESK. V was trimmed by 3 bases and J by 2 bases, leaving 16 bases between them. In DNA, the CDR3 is TGTGCCAGCAGCCAGCTTGCCCCACGGTTACAAGAGACCCAGTACTTC. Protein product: CASSQLAPRLQETQYF.

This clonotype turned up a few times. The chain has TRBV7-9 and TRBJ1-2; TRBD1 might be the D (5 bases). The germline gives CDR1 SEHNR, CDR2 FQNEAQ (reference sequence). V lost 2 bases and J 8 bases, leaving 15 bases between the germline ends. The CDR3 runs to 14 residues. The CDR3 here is CASSLTGTRGGYTF. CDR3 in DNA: TGTGCCAGCAGCTTAACCGGGACCCGCGGCGGCTACACCTTC.

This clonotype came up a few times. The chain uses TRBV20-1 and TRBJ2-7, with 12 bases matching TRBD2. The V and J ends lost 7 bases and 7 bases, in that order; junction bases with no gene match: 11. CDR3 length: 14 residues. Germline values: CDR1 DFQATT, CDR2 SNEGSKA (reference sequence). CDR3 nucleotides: TGCAGTGGTGATGCACTAGCGGGAGGTCGGGAGCAGTACTTC. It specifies CSGDALAGGREQYF.

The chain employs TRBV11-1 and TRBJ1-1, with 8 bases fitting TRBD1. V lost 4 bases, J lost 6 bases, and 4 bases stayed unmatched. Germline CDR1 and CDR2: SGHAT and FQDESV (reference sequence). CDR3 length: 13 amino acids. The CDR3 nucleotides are TGTGCCAGCAGCTCTCTGGGACAGGCTGAAGCTTTCTTT. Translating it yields CASSSLGQAEAFF.

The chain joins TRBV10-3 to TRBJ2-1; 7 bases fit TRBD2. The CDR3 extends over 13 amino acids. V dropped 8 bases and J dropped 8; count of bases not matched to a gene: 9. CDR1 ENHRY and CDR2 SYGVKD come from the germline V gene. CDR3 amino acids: CAIGRGSLDEQFF. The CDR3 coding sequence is TGTGCCATCGGTCGCGGGAGTCTGGATGAGCAGTTCTTC.

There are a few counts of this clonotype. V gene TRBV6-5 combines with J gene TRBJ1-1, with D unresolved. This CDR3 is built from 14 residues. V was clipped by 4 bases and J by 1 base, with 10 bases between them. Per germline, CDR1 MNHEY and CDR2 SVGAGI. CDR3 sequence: CASSLAARNTEAFF. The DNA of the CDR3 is TGTGCCAGCAGTTTAGCTGCAAGGAACACTGAAGCTTTCTTT.

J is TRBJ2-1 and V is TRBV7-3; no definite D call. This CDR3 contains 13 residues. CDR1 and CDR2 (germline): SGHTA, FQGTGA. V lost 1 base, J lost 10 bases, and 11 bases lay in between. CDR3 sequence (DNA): TGTGCCAGCAGCTTAAACTCCCAGGTAGAGCAGTTCTTC. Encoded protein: CASSLNSQVEQFF.

The CDR3, as DNA: TGTGCCAGCAGTGAGGGTCCAGGGTTTGGTCACAATGAGCAGTTCTTC. Translation: CASSEGPGFGHNEQFF. The chain joins TRBV2 to TRBJ2-1; maybe TRBD1 (5 bases). Germline V gene sequence: CDR1 SNHLY, CDR2 FYNNEI. Trimming left V 3 bases short and J 5 bases short, with 17 bases between. The length of the CDR3 is 16 residues.